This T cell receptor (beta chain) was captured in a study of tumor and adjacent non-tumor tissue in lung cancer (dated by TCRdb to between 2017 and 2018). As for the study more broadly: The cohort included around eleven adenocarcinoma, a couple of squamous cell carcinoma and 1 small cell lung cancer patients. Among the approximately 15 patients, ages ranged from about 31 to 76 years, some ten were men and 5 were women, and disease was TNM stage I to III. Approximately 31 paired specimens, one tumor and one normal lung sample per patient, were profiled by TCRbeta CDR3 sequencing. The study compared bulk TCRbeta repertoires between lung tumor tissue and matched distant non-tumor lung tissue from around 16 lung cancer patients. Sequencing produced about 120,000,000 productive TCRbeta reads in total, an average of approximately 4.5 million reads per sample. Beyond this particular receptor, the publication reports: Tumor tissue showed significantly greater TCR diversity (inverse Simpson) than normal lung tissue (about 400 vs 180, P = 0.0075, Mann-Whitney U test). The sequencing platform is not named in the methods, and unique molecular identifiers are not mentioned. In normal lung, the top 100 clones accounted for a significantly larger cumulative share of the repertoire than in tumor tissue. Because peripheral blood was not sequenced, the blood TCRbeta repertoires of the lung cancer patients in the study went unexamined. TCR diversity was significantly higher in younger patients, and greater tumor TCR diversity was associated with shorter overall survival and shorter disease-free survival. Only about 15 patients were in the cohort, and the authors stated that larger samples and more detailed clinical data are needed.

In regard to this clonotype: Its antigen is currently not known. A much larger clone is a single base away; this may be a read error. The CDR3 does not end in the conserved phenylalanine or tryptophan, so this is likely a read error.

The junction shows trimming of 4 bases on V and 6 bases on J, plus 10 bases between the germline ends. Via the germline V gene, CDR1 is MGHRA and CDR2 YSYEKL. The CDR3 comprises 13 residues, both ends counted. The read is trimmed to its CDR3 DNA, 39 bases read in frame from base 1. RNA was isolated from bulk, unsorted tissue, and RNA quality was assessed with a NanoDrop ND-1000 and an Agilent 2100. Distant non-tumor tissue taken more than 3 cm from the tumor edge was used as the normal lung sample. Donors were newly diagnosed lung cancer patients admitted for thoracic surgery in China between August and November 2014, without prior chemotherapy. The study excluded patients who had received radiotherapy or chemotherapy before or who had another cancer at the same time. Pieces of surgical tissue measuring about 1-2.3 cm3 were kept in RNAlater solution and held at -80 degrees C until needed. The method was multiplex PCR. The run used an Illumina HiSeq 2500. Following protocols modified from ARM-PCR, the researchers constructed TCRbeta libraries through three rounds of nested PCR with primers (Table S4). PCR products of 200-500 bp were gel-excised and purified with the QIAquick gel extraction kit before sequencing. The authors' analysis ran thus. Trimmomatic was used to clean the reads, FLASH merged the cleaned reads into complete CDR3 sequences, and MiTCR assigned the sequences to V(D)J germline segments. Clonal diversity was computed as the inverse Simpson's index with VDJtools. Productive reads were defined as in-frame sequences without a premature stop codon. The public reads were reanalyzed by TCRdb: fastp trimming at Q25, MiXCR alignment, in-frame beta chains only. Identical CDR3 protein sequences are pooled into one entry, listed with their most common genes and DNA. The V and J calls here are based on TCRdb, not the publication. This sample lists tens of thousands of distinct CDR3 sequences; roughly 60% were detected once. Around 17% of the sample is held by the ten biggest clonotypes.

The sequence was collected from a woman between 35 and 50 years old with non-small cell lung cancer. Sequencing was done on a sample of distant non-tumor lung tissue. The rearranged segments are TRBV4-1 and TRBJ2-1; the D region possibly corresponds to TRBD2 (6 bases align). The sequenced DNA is TGCGCCAGCAGCCCCCTGACTAGCAATGAGCAGTTCGTC. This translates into CASSPLTSNEQFV.